This T cell receptor beta chain was identified in a study of T-cell reconstitution after alpha-beta-depleted transplantation in children. This clonotype occurred a few times. Preparation of the TCRbeta library used unique molecular identifiers. MiXCR, applied by TCRdb to the PCR reads, yields one record per CDR3 protein. The sample has 700,000 to 950,000 distinct CDR3 sequences, under 20% seen once. Trimming removed 4 bases at V and 2 bases at J, with 9 bases between. The CDR3 sequence is 12 residues long. Looked up from germline, CDR1 is DFQATT and CDR2 is SNEGSKA (reference sequence). The chain carries TRBV20-1 and TRBJ2-7; D is possibly TRBD1 (6 bases). The sequencing used PBMCs, mostly from graft donor cells, collected 360 days after TCRalphabeta/CD19-depleted stem cell transplant. The TCR was taken from a male patient younger than 18 who had a stem cell transplant for acute lymphoblastic leukemia, so the T cells may come from the graft donor. The CDR3 reads CSAKRDTYEQYF. For the CDR3, the DNA is TGCAGTGCTAAGAGGGACACCTACGAGCAGTACTTC.